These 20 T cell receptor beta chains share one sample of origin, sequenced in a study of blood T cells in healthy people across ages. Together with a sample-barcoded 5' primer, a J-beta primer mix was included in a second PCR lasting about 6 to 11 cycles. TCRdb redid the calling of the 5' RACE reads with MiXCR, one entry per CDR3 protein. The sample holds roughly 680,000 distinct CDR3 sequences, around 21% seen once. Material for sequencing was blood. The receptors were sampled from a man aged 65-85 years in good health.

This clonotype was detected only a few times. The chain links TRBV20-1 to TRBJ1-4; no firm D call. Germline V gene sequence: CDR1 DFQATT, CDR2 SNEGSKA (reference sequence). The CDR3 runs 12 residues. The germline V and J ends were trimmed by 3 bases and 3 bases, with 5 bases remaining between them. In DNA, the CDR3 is TGCAGTGCTAGCCGGGCTAATGAAAAACTGTTTTTT. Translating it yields CSASRANEKLFF.

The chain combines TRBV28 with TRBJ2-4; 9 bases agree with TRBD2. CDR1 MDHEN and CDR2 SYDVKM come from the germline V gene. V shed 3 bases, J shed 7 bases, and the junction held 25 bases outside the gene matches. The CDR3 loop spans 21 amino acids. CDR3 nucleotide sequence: TGTGCCAGCAGTTTGAGTGGGTTCGGTAAACTAGCGGGCACGGAGAAGAACATTCAGTACTTC. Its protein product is CASSLSGFGKLAGTEKNIQYF.

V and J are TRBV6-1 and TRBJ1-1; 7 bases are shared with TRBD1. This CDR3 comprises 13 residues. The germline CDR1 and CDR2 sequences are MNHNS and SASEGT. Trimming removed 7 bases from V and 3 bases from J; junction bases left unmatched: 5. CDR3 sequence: CASTRDRDTEAFF. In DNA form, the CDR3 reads TGTGCCAGCACCCGGGACAGAGACACTGAAGCTTTCTTT.

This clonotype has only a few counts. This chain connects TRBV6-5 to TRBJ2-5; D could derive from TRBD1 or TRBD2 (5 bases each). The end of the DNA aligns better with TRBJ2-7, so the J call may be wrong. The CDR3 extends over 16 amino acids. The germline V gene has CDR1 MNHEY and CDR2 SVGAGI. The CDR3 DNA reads TGTGCCAGCAGTTTATCGCCGACGGGACCCCACTACGAGCAGTACTTC. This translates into CASSLSPTGPHYEQYF.

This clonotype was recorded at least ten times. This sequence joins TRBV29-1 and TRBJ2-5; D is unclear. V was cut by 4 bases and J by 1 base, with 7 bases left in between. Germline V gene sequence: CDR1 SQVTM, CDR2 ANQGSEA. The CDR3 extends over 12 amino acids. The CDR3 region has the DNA TGCAGCGTTGCGGCAATCCAAGAGACCCAGTACTTC. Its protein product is CSVAAIQETQYF. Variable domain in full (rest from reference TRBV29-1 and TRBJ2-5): SAVISQKPSRDICQRGTSLTIQCQVDSQVTMMFWYRQQPGQSLTLIATANQGSEATYESGFVIDKFPISRPNLTFSTLTVSNMSPEDSSIYLCSVAAIQETQYFGPGTRLLVL.

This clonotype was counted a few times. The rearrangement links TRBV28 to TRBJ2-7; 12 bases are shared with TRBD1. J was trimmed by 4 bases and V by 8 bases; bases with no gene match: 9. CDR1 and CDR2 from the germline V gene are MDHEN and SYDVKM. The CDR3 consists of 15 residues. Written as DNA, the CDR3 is TGTGCCAGCGGCAGACCGGGACAGGGGGCTTACGAGCAGTACTTC. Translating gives CASGRPGQGAYEQYF.

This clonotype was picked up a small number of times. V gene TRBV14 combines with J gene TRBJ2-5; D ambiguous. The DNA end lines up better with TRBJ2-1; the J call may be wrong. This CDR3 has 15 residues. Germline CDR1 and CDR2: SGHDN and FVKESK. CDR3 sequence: CASSQGESTYNEQFF. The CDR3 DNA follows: TGTGCCAGCAGCCAAGGGGAAAGTACCTACAATGAGCAGTTCTTC.

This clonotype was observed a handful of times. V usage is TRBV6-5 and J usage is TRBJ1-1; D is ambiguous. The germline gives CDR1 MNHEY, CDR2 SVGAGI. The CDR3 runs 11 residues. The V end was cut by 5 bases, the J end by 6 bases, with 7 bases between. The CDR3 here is CASSQLAEAFF. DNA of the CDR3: TGTGCCAGCAGTCAACTGGCTGAAGCTTTCTTT.

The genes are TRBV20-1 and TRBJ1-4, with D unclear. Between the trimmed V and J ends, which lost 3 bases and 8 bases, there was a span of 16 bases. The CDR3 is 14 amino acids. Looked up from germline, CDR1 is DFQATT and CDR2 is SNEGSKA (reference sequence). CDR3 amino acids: CSARPGHGKEKLFF. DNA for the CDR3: TGCAGTGCTAGGCCCGGGCATGGCAAGGAAAAACTGTTTTTT.

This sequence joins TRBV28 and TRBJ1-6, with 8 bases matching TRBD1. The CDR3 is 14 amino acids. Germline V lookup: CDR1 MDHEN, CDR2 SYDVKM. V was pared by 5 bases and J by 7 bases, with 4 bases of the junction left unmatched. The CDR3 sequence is CASSEDRDNSPLHF. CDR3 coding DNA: TGTGCCAGCAGTGAGGACAGGGACAATTCACCCCTCCACTTT.

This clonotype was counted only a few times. The CDR3 here is CASSPKLAGVGTGELFF. The CDR3 bases are TGTGCCAGCAGCCCGAAACTAGCGGGAGTAGGGACCGGGGAGCTGTTTTTT. The chain recombines TRBV11-3 with TRBJ2-2, with TRBD2 identical over 11 bases. The CDR3 is made up of 17 amino acids. Germline V gives CDR1 SGHNT, CDR2 YENEEA. V lost 5 bases, J lost 5 bases, and 10 bases stayed unmatched.

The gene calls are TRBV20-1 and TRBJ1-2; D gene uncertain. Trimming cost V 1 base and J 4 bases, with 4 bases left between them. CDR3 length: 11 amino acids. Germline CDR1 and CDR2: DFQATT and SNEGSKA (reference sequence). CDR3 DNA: TGCAGTGCTAGAGGCGGCTATGGCTACACCTTC. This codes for CSARGGYGYTF.

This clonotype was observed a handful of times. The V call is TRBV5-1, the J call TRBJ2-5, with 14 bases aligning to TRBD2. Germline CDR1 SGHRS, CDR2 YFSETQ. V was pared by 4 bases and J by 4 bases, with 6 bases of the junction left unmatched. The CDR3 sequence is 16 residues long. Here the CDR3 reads CASSGGLAGGGETQYF. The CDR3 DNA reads TGCGCCAGCAGCGGCGGACTAGCGGGAGGAGGAGAGACCCAGTACTTC. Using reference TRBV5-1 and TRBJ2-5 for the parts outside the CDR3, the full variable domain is KAGVTQTPRYLIKTRGQQVTLSCSPISGHRSVSWYQQTPGQGLQFLFEYFSETQRNKGNFPGRFSGRQFSNSRSEMNVSTLELGDSALYLCASSGGLAGGGETQYFGPGTRLLVL.

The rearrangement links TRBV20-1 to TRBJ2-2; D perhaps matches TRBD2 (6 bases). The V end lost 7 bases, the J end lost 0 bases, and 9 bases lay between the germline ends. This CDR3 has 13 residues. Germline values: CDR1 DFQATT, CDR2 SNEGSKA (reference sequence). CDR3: CSVGSANTGELFF. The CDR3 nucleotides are TGCAGTGTCGGGAGCGCGAACACCGGGGAGCTGTTTTTT.

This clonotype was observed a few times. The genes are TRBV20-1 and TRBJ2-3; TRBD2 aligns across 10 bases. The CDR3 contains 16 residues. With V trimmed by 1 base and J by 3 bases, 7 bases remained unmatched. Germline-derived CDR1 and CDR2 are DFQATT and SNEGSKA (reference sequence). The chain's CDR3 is CSARGSAGGRTDTQYF. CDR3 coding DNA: TGCAGTGCTAGAGGGTCAGCGGGAGGGAGAACAGATACGCAGTATTTT.

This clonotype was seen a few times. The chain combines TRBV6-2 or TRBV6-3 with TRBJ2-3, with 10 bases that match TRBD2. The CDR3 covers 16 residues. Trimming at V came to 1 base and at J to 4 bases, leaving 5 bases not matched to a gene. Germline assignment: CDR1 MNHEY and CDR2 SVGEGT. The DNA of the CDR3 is TGTGCCAGCAGTTACTGGGCTAGCGGGAGCGCAGATACGCAGTATTTT. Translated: CASSYWASGSADTQYF.

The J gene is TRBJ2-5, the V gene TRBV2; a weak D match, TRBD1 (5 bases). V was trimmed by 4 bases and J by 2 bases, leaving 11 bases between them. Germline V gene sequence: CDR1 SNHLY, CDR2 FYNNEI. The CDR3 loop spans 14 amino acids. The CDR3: CASSGLQGQETQYF. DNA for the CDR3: TGTGCCAGCAGTGGGTTGCAGGGACAAGAGACCCAGTACTTC.

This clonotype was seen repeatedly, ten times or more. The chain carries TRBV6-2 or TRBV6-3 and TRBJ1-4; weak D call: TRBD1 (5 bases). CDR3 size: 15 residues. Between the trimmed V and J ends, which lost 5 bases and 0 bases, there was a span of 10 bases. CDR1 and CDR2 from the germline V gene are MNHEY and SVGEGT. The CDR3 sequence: CASSTGDATNEKLFF. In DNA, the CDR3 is TGTGCCAGCAGTACTGGGGACGCAACTAATGAAAAACTGTTTTTT.

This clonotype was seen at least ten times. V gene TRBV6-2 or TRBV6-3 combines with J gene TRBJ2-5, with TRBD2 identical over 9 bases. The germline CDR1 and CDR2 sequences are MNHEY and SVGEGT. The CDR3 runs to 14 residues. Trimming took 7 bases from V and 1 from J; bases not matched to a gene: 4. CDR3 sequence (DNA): TGTGCCAGCACCCTAGCGGGAACCCAAGAGACCCAGTACTTC. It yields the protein CASTLAGTQETQYF.

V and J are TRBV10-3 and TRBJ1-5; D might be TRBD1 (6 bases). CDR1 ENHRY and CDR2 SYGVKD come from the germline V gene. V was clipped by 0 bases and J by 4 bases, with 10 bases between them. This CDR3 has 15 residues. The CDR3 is CAISESGHNNQPQHF. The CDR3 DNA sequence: TGTGCCATCAGTGAGTCGGGACACAATAATCAGCCCCAGCATTTT.